These T cell receptor beta chains were read from a single sample in a study of molecular identifiers for immune sequencing clone quantification. TCRdb re-derived calls from the PCR reads in MiXCR, one entry per CDR3 protein. The sample has approximately 500,000 distinct CDR3 sequences, roughly 24% seen once. Sequencing was carried out using naive CD8+ T cells from blood, with Jurkat cell RNA spiked in. Receptors were obtained from a human donor in good health. Some libraries in this study had Jurkat cell RNA spiked in. Each CDR3 is given with its conserved first and last residue. The D gene is left open where the match is weak. Rows may omit the clone size; those that give it use once, few, many or a size class.

>TRBD2|few|TRBV3-1|TRBJ2-2
CASSQGLAGNTGELFF
TGTGCCAGCAGCCAAGGCCTAGCGGGTAACACCGGGGAGCTGTTTTTT
>-|-|TRBV24-1|TRBJ1-5
CATSDSRAYNRPQHF
TGTGCCACCAGTGATTCCAGGGCCTACAATCGGCCCCAGCATTTT
>TRBD2|many|TRBV28|TRBJ2-7
CASSPPADSGRSYEQYF
TGTGCCAGCAGTCCCCCCGCGGATAGCGGGAGGTCCTACGAGCAGTACTTC
>-|few|TRBV6-5|TRBJ1-5
CASSSGTASQHF
TGTGCCAGCAGTTCCGGGACCGCGAGCCAGCATTTT
>-|many|TRBV19|TRBJ2-3
CATGAASTDTQYF
TGTGCCACCGGAGCGGCTAGCACAGATACGCAGTATTTT
>-|many|TRBV6-5|TRBJ1-5
CASSYSTGQPQHF
TGTGCCAGCAGTTACTCGACAGGACAGCCCCAGCATTTT
>TRBD2|few|TRBV7-3|TRBJ2-3
CASSSWTSGRSADTQYF
TGTGCCAGCAGCTCGTGGACTAGCGGAAGAAGTGCAGATACGCAGTATTTT
>TRBD1|many|TRBV20-1|TRBJ2-3
CSARDRASTDTQYF
TGCAGTGCTAGGGACAGGGCCAGCACAGATACGCAGTATTTT
>-|-|TRBV6-2/TRBV6-3|TRBJ2-5
CASSYPAHQYF
TGTGCCAGCAGTTACCCCGCGCATCAGTACTTC
>TRBD1|-|TRBV9|TRBJ2-1
CASSQGTDTYNEQFF
TGTGCCAGCAGCCAAGGGACAGATACCTACAATGAGCAGTTCTTC
>-|few|TRBV6-6|TRBJ1-2
CASSYSETAYGYTF
TGTGCCAGCAGTTACTCAGAAACAGCCTATGGCTACACCTTC
>-|-|TRBV5-4|TRBJ2-7
CASSSSTEAFEQYF
TGTGCCAGCAGCTCCTCGACAGAAGCTTTCGAGCAGTACTTC
>-|-|TRBV27|TRBJ2-7
CASSSLPRDVSYEQYF
TGTGCCAGCAGCTCACTCCCCCGGGACGTTTCCTACGAGCAGTACTTC
>-|-|TRBV7-9|TRBJ2-1
CASSLPSNNEQFF
TGTGCCAGCAGCTTGCCCAGCAACAATGAGCAGTTCTTC
>TRBD1|few|TRBV14|TRBJ1-6
CASSPQGWDSPLHF
TGTGCCAGCAGTCCACAGGGGTGGGATTCACCCCTCCACTTT
>TRBD2|many|TRBV12-3/TRBV12-4|TRBJ2-3
CASSLHLAGGTDTQYF
TGTGCCAGCAGTTTACATCTAGCGGGGGGCACAGATACGCAGTATTTT
>TRBD1|-|TRBV11-2|TRBJ2-1
CASSPRYSGTGPLRTYNERFF
TGTGCCAGCAGCCCCCGTTACTCCGGGACAGGGCCTCTCAGGACCTACAATGAGCGGTTCTTC
>-|few|TRBV15|TRBJ1-4
CATSVDWTAPATNEKLFF
TGTGCCACCAGCGTCGATTGGACAGCGCCTGCAACTAATGAAAAACTGTTTTTT
>-|-|TRBV6-5|TRBJ2-6
CASSYLSPDWASGANVLTF
TGTGCCAGCAGTTACTTGAGCCCGGACTGGGCCTCTGGGGCCAACGTCCTGACTTTC
>-|-|TRBV27|TRBJ1-1
CASSTTQRGVEGTEAFF
TGTGCCAGCAGTACGACGCAAAGAGGAGTCGAAGGCACTGAAGCTTTCTTT
>-|-|TRBV2|TRBJ2-3
CARKEASGTDTQYF
TGTGCCAGAAAGGAGGCTAGCGGCACAGATACGCAGTATTTT
>-|few|TRBV7-9|TRBJ2-5
CASSLTTDLKETQYF
TGTGCCAGCAGCTTAACGACAGACCTAAAAGAGACCCAGTACTTC
>-|-|TRBV9|TRBJ2-2
CASSVDRSGPRTGELFF
TGTGCCAGCAGCGTAGATCGAAGTGGGCCTCGCACCGGGGAGCTGTTTTTT
>TRBD1|few|TRBV20-1|TRBJ2-2
CSAEGQGFNTGELFF
TGCAGTGCAGAGGGACAGGGATTTAACACCGGGGAGCTGTTTTTT
>-|-|TRBV28|TRBJ1-2
CASRLMRASNYGYTF
TGTGCCAGCAGGCTAATGAGGGCATCTAACTATGGCTACACCTTC
>-|many|TRBV3-1|TRBJ1-1
CASSQVGRNTEAFF
TGTGCCAGCAGCCAAGTGGGAAGGAACACTGAAGCTTTCTTT
>-|-|TRBV7-9|TRBJ2-2
CASGGRISSTGELSF
TGTGCCAGCGGGGGCCGGATTTCGAGCACCGGGGAGCTGTCTTTT
>TRBD1|-|TRBV19|TRBJ2-3
CASSIGRGHTDTQYF
TGTGCCAGTAGTATCGGCAGGGGGCACACAGATACGCAGTATTTT
>TRBD1|few|TRBV27|TRBJ2-7
CASSTGQGRDEQYF
TGTGCCAGCAGTACTGGACAGGGGAGGGACGAGCAGTACTTC
>-|many|TRBV29-1|TRBJ1-1
CSVEALGNPNTEAFF
TGCAGCGTTGAGGCCTTAGGCAACCCGAACACTGAAGCTTTCTTT
>TRBD1|-|TRBV5-1|TRBJ2-2
CASSFSGGLTGELFF
TGCGCCAGCAGCTTTTCAGGGGGCCTGACCGGGGAGCTGTTTTTT
>-|-|TRBV7-8|TRBJ1-4
CASSPVWGARGEKLFF
TGTGCCAGCAGCCCAGTTTGGGGGGCGAGGGGCGAAAAACTGTTTTTT
>TRBD1|many|TRBV4-2|TRBJ2-7
CASSPNRGPSYEQYF
TGTGCCAGCAGCCCGAACAGGGGCCCATCCTACGAGCAGTACTTC
>TRBD2|few|TRBV13|TRBJ2-5
CASSPTSGGAETQYF
TGTGCCAGCAGTCCAACTAGCGGGGGGGCGGAGACCCAGTACTTC
>-|few|TRBV21-1|TRBJ1-5
CASSRGPDPGVSNQPQHF
TGTGCCAGCAGCCGAGGGCCCGACCCGGGGGTTAGCAATCAGCCCCAGCATTTT
>-|-|TRBV12-3/TRBV12-4|TRBJ1-1
CASSIEGLNTEAFF
TGTGCCAGCAGTATAGAGGGGTTGAACACTGAAGCTTTCTTT
>-|-|TRBV9|TRBJ2-2
CASSVEGADTGELFF
TGTGCCAGCAGCGTAGAGGGAGCCGACACCGGGGAGCTGTTTTTT